Below, one T cell receptor (beta chain) is given with its context. Germline V CDR1 and CDR2: SGHRS, YFSETQ. V lost 4 bases and J lost 0; bases outside the gene matches: 5. The CDR3 runs 16 residues. Generated by immunoSEQ multiplex PCR, the TCRdb table keeps only in-frame clones and is missing some. In the table there are 200,000 to 250,000 clones, about four fifths of which are singletons. This specimen belongs to a study of blood T cell repertoires in COVID-19. Study in general: Nucleic acid was either cDNA or gDNA, and it came from T cells, B-cell-depleted T cells, or PBMCs.

The TCR comes from a woman aged 80 or older with acute or convalescent COVID-19. What was sequenced was peripheral blood. J is TRBJ2-2 and V is TRBV5-1; TRBD2 matches at 8 bases. The CDR3 bases are TGCGCCAGCAGCGCGATTAGCGGGGCGAACACCGGGGAGCTGTTTTTT. Its translation is CASSAISGANTGELFF. Variable domain in full (rest from reference TRBV5-1 and TRBJ2-2): KAGVTQTPRYLIKTRGQQVTLSCSPISGHRSVSWYQQTPGQGLQFLFEYFSETQRNKGNFPGRFSGRQFSNSRSEMNVSTLELGDSALYLCASSAISGANTGELFFGEGSRLTVL.